One T cell receptor beta chain is described in this entry. The antigen is not known. PCR was performed using 60 Vbeta and 13 Jbeta primers. TCRdb's table, derived via immunoSEQ multiplex PCR, lists solely in-frame clones and lacks some. The sample shows some 77,000 clones, about 79% of them seen only once. As for the donors, each was a healthy bone marrow donor. The entry originates in a study of cytomegalovirus exposure and HLA in healthy donors. The wider study: As an earlier analysis found, around 170 million T cells yielded around 110 million unique TCR beta sequences.

Germline values: CDR1 SGHRS, CDR2 YFSETQ. V shed 7 bases, J shed 1 base, and the junction held 3 bases outside the gene matches. This CDR3 has 14 residues. General study points: Reports described diagnosis of cytomegalovirus status by the classifier as highly specific and sensitive.

The sequence was obtained from a woman aged 40 to 55 in good health and CMV-seronegative. The chain is built from TRBV5-1 and TRBJ2-2, with TRBD1 matching 8 bases. Sequencing was carried out using PBMCs. CDR3 coding DNA: TGCGCCAGCGGCGGACAGGGGAACACCGGGGAGCTGTTTTTT. Translation: CASGGQGNTGELFF.